These T cell receptor beta chains were read from a single sample in a study of T cells in tuberculosis. Only in-frame clones appear in the TCRdb table, and some are missing; sequencing was by immunoSEQ multiplex PCR. The data contain tens of thousands of clones, 90% to 95% of them singletons. The specimen comprised PBMCs, sampled at tuberculosis diagnosis. These receptors all stem from an adult with tuberculosis. Both conserved end residues are part of each CDR3.

V gene,J gene,CDR3 protein
TRBV6-4,TRBJ1-1,CASSETENTEAFF
TRBV5-1,TRBJ2-5,CASSFPERGPRETQYF
TRBV28,TRBJ1-2,CASSSTGSYGYTF
TRBV27,TRBJ1-2,CASSLHRSPVRGYTF
TRBV18,TRBJ2-1,CASSPPQNEQFF
TRBV30,TRBJ1-3,CAWRTGNTIYF
TRBV2,TRBJ1-1,CASTKETQGAAEAFF
TRBV28,TRBJ2-3,CASSKGADTQYF
TRBV7-9,TRBJ1-3,CASSLVRGVTGNTIYF
TRBV27,TRBJ2-7,CASSSGLADEQYF
TRBV5-4,TRBJ2-3,CASHRGDTQYF
TRBV11-2,TRBJ2-3,CASSLGQGYTDTQYF
TRBV5-1,TRBJ2-1,CASSPGVGTLGAEQFF
TRBV27,TRBJ2-5,CASSLGLAAGETQYF
TRBV7-2,TRBJ2-2,CASSLATGSNTGELFF
TRBV19,TRBJ1-2,CASSTSGTGFKVSLWNYGYTF
TRBV9,TRBJ2-7,CASSVNTGGEQYF
TRBV19,TRBJ2-3,CASSIGGTDTQYF
TRBV4-3,TRBJ1-2,CASSQDYRTGGYTF
TRBV5-1,TRBJ1-1,CASSFGDRNTEAFF
TRBV6-1,TRBJ2-3,CASSELTITQYF
TRBV6-6,TRBJ1-1,CASRSNRGPRNTEAFF
TRBV5-5,TRBJ1-2,CASSLQGGHYGYTF
TRBV19,TRBJ2-7,CASSFRVAGASYEQYF
TRBV4-2,TRBJ2-2,CASSSSRQTGELFF
TRBV6-1,TRBJ1-5,CASADRQDQPQHF
TRBV27,TRBJ1-4,CASSLLFTGLGATNEKLFF
TRBV27,TRBJ2-3,CASSPWTGGGTDTQYF
TRBV6-6,TRBJ2-5,CASSSNPDLVRETQYF
TRBV30,TRBJ2-3,CAWSPGLAGGADTQYF
TRBV12-5,TRBJ1-1,CASGAQGNTEAFF
TRBV7-9,TRBJ1-5,CASSRVDNQPQHF
TRBV28,TRBJ2-7,CASSLWPGGRNDYEQYF
TRBV7-2,TRBJ1-2,CASSVTSSYGYTF
TRBV7-3,TRBJ1-5,CASSLRQINQPQHF
TRBV10-1,TRBJ1-1,CASSPPGQGTNTEAFF
TRBV11-2,TRBJ2-1,CASSSLAGGYNEQFF
TRBV10-3,TRBJ2-1,CAISLGLADNEQFF
TRBV19,TRBJ2-7,CASSIVAGGPSEQYF
TRBV7-9,TRBJ2-2,CASSGVGGDTGELFF
TRBV7-9,TRBJ1-4,CASSSRTGPGEKLFF
TRBV30,TRBJ2-7,CAWRAGTGGPSGYYEQYF
TRBV10-2,TRBJ1-5,CASSDSRDQPQHF
TRBV6-6,TRBJ1-3,CASRQPSGNTIYF
TRBV16,TRBJ1-5,CASSQSAATGDQPQHF
TRBV6-1,TRBJ2-7,CATLTRSYEQYF
TRBV6-1,TRBJ1-2,CASSWTGYGYTF
TRBV6-5,TRBJ1-1,CASSSGTETEAFF
TRBV28,TRBJ2-1,CASSLFSGISQQFF
TRBV4-1,TRBJ1-1,CASSQDFGAGYTEAFF
TRBV7-2,TRBJ1-5,CASSAPSQPQHF
TRBV5-1,TRBJ2-5,CASSPGAGKETQYF
TRBV11-2,TRBJ2-5,CASSFGTTGAETQYF
TRBV19,TRBJ2-1,CASRPLGGTSGRGQFF
TRBV6-6,TRBJ1-2,CASSSAGPYGYTF
TRBV10-3,TRBJ2-7,CAISDPLAGNEQYF
TRBV6-5,TRBJ1-2,CASTTDRVSGYTF
TRBV27,TRBJ2-7,CASSWGQGYEQYF
TRBV14,TRBJ2-3,CASSPRVVTDTQYF
TRBV5-1,TRBJ1-2,CASSASRDRAHYGYTF